These T cell receptor beta chains were read from a single sample in a study of control samples from healthy donors and cancer patients. Some clones are missing from TCRdb's copy, which holds only in-frame ones; the method was immunoSEQ multiplex PCR. The sample has roughly 170,000 clones, approximately 86% seen once; the top ten hold around 5%. Sequenced input: blood. These receptors were obtained from a woman younger than 45 in good health. Each CDR3 is given with its conserved first and last residue. A D gene is named only where the DNA matches it firmly. Size tells how often a clone was seen (once, few, many) or the class of an expanded clone, and some rows leave it out.

>-|TRBJ2-3|TRBV24-1|-
CATSDLGSTDTQYF
TGTGCCACCAGTGATTTGGGCAGCACAGATACGCAGTATTTT
>TRBD1|TRBJ1-4|TRBV9|-
CASSPGTGGEKLFF
TGTGCCAGCAGCCCTGGGACAGGAGGTGAAAAACTGTTTTTT
>-|TRBJ2-2|TRBV5-1|-
CASSQIGGNTGELLF
TGCGCCAGCAGCCAGATTGGGGGGAACACCGGGGAGCTGCTTTTT
>TRBD1|TRBJ2-6|TRBV9|-
CASSVRTGGYGANVLTF
TGTGCCAGCAGCGTCCGGACAGGGGGCTACGGGGCCAACGTCCTGACTTTC
>-|TRBJ1-1|TRBV20-1|-
CSARWNTEAFF
TGCAGTGCTAGATGGAACACTGAAGCTTTCTTT
>-|TRBJ1-5|TRBV27|-
CASSAGRIPNQPQHF
TGTGCCAGCAGTGCGGGACGGATCCCCAATCAGCCCCAGCATTTT
>-|TRBJ1-4|TRBV28|-
CASSLGSRNEKLFF
TGTGCCAGCAGTTTAGGTAGTAGGAATGAAAAACTGTTTTTT
>-|TRBJ1-5|TRBV7-9|-
CASSHSPGEGYGQPQHF
TGTGCCAGCAGCCACTCCCCAGGGGAGGGGTATGGCCAGCCCCAGCATTTT
>TRBD1|TRBJ1-6|TRBV10-3|-
CAISEGTGFRNSPLHF
TGTGCCATCAGTGAGGGGACAGGGTTCCGGAATTCACCCCTCCACTTT
>TRBD1|TRBJ1-2|TRBV14|-
CASSPLGKDRAIGYTF
TGTGCCAGCAGCCCCCTGGGGAAAGACAGGGCGATAGGCTACACCTTC
>TRBD2|TRBJ2-7|TRBV7-9|medium-sized
CASSPALAGGPYEQYF
TGTGCCAGCAGCCCAGCCCTAGCGGGAGGGCCGTACGAGCAGTACTTC
>-|TRBJ1-4|TRBV7-9|-
CASSLRTGWANEKLFF
TGTGCCAGCAGCCTAAGGACCGGGTGGGCTAATGAAAAACTGTTTTTT
>-|TRBJ2-7|TRBV5-5|-
CTSSFEWPGTPYEQYF
TGTACCAGCAGCTTCGAGTGGCCGGGGACCCCCTACGAGCAGTACTTC
>TRBD2|TRBJ2-2|TRBV27|-
CASSLVVVGGVVGELFF
TGTGCCAGCAGTTTAGTCGTTGTCGGGGGGGTAGTCGGGGAGCTGTTTTTT
>TRBD2|TRBJ2-1|TRBV5-1|-
CASKTNERGIEQFF
TGCGCCAGCAAAACAAACGAGCGGGGGATTGAGCAGTTCTTC
>TRBD1|TRBJ1-2|TRBV27|-
CASGQNYGYTF
TGTGCCTCGGGACAGAACTATGGCTACACCTTC
>TRBD1|TRBJ1-4|TRBV6-1|-
CASSEHPRQGINEKLFF
TGTGCCAGCAGTGAACACCCCCGACAGGGGATCAATGAAAAACTGTTTTTT
>TRBD1|TRBJ1-2|TRBV5-4|-
CASSIWDRGNYGYTF
TGTGCCAGCAGCATTTGGGACAGGGGGAACTATGGCTACACCTTC
>TRBD2|TRBJ2-1|TRBV15|-
CATSRAIGLAGGSDEQFF
TGTGCCACCAGCAGAGCCATTGGACTAGCGGGAGGGTCCGATGAGCAGTTCTTC
>-|TRBJ2-3|TRBV11-2|once
CASSDGRTDTQYF
TGTGCCAGCAGCGACGGACGCACAGATACGCAGTATTTT
>TRBD1|TRBJ1-4|TRBV11-2|-
CASSHGQGVEKLFF
TGTGCCAGCAGCCACGGACAGGGGGTTGAAAAACTGTTTTTT
>TRBD1|TRBJ1-6|TRBV30|-
CAWSVRGGGNSPLHF
TGTGCCTGGAGTGTAAGAGGGGGCGGGAATTCACCCCTCCACTTT
>-|TRBJ1-5|TRBV6-2/TRBV6-3|-
CASSYWDQPQHF
TGTGCCAGCAGTTACTGGGACCAGCCCCAGCATTTT
>-|TRBJ1-1|TRBV3-1/TRBV3-2|-
CASSQDFGAWNTEAFF
TGTGCCAGCAGCCAAGACTTTGGGGCCTGGAACACTGAAGCTTTCTTT
>-|TRBJ2-3|TRBV4-1|-
CASSLTVPKDTQYF
TGCGCCAGCAGCCTTACCGTCCCCAAAGATACGCAGTATTTT
>TRBD1|TRBJ1-6|TRBV28|-
CASRAGGLPLHF
TGTGCCAGCAGGGCAGGGGGCCTACCCCTCCACTTT
>-|TRBJ1-1|TRBV30|-
CAWSPSREERMNTEAFF
TGTGCCTGGAGTCCCTCCAGGGAGGAGAGGATGAACACTGAAGCTTTCTTT
>TRBD2|TRBJ2-7|TRBV10-3|-
CAISEPYASGTYEQYF
TGTGCCATCAGTGAGCCCTATGCTAGCGGCACCTACGAGCAGTACTTC
>-|TRBJ2-7|TRBV15|-
CATSKKGGPYEQYF
TGTGCCACCAGCAAGAAAGGGGGTCCCTACGAGCAGTACTTC
>-|TRBJ2-2|TRBV19|-
CASSIRIEARGELFF
TGTGCCAGTAGTATAAGAATTGAGGCGCGCGGGGAGCTGTTTTTT
>-|TRBJ2-3|TRBV27|few
CASGSYSTDTQYF
TGTGCCAGCGGGAGCTATAGCACAGATACGCAGTATTTT
>-|TRBJ1-6|TRBV28|-
CASSPHEGGNSPLHF
TGTGCCAGCAGCCCACATGAGGGGGGAAATTCACCCCTCCACTTT
>TRBD1|TRBJ1-3|TRBV6-5|-
CASSLSGTGESTIYF
TGTGCCAGCAGTCTCTCCGGGACAGGGGAGTCCACCATATATTTT
>-|TRBJ1-6|TRBV5-1|-
CASSSQGWTGNSPLHF
TGCGCCAGCAGCTCGCAGGGGTGGACGGGGAATTCACCCCTCCACTTT
>TRBD1|TRBJ2-4|TRBV28|few
CASSPTRTGGIVKNIQYF
TGTGCCAGCAGTCCCACCAGGACAGGGGGCATCGTCAAAAACATTCAGTACTTC
>TRBD1|TRBJ2-1|TRBV6-5|-
CASSGQGRNEQFF
TGTGCCAGCAGCGGACAGGGTAGGAATGAGCAGTTCTTC
>-|TRBJ2-7|TRBV28|-
CASSLNAGEQYF
TGTGCCAGCAGTTTGAACGCCGGCGAGCAGTACTTC
>TRBD1|TRBJ2-7|TRBV19|-
CASQETGGVYEQYF
TGTGCCAGTCAAGAGACAGGGGGCGTCTACGAGCAGTACTTC
>-|TRBJ1-1|TRBV24-1|-
CATSDPPPEHTNTEAFF
TGTGCCACCAGTGACCCCCCCCCGGAACACACGAACACTGAAGCTTTCTTT
>-|TRBJ2-7|TRBV3-1/TRBV3-2|-
CASSQERGSGEQYF
TGTGCCAGCAGCCAAGAAAGAGGGTCTGGGGAGCAGTACTTC
>TRBD1|TRBJ2-2|TRBV19|-
CASSITQGARTGEPFF
TGTGCCAGTAGTATAACCCAGGGGGCTCGGACCGGGGAGCCGTTTTTT
>-|TRBJ2-3|TRBV21-1|once
CASSPKVRHFTDTQYF
TGTGCCAGCAGCCCCAAGGTACGCCACTTTACAGATACGCAGTATTTT
>-|TRBJ1-2|TRBV9|-
CASSVGQIITYGYTF
TGTGCCAGCAGCGTAGGCCAAATTATCACCTATGGCTACACCTTC
>TRBD1|TRBJ1-2|TRBV7-2|-
CASTRTGEGGGYTF
TGTGCCAGCACCCGGACAGGGGAGGGGGGTGGCTACACCTTC
>-|TRBJ2-5|TRBV2|-
CASSAQFAETQYF
TGTGCCAGCAGTGCCCAGTTCGCGGAGACCCAGTACTTC
>-|TRBJ1-6|TRBV15|-
CATSRVDSYNSPLHF
TGTGCCACCAGCAGAGTCGACAGCTATAATTCACCCCTCCACTTT
>-|TRBJ2-3|TRBV5-1|-
CASSQHVAEPTDTQYF
TGCGCCAGCAGCCAACACGTAGCGGAACCCACAGATACGCAGTATTTT
>-|TRBJ2-2|TRBV2|-
CASSASRPWEELFF
TGTGCCAGCAGTGCGTCCAGACCGTGGGAGGAGCTGTTTTTT
>-|TRBJ1-4|TRBV9|-
CASSFDTGANEKLFF
TGTGCCAGCAGCTTCGACACTGGGGCTAATGAAAAACTGTTTTTT
>-|TRBJ2-3|TRBV10-3|-
CAIGDTGLPTTDTQYF
TGTGCCATCGGAGATACAGGACTACCAACGACAGATACGCAGTATTTT
>-|TRBJ1-3|TRBV19|-
CASSIASSYGGDTIYF
TGTGCCAGTAGTATAGCCTCATCCTACGGGGGAGACACCATATATTTT
>-|TRBJ1-4|TRBV27|-
CASSFIAVPEKLFF
TGTGCCAGCAGTTTTATCGCGGTTCCTGAAAAACTGTTTTTT
>TRBD2|TRBJ2-7|TRBV28|-
CASSTGLARNNYEQYF
TGTGCCAGCAGTACCGGACTAGCGAGAAACAACTACGAGCAGTACTTC
>TRBD2|TRBJ2-2|TRBV3-1/TRBV3-2|-
CASSQLAGNTGELFF
TGTGCCAGCAGCCAATTAGCGGGGAACACCGGGGAGCTGTTTTTT
>-|TRBJ2-2|TRBV10-1|-
CASSELTGELFF
TGCGCCAGCAGTGAACTCACCGGGGAGCTGTTTTTT
>-|TRBJ1-2|TRBV29-1|-
CSVLVTGYGYTF
TGCAGCGTTCTTGTGACAGGCTATGGCTACACCTTC
>TRBD1|TRBJ1-1|TRBV27|-
CASSPPTGGTEAFF
TGTGCCAGCAGTCCCCCTACAGGGGGCACTGAAGCTTTCTTT
>-|TRBJ2-1|TRBV12-3/TRBV12-4|-
CASAGSGVQFF
TGTGCCAGCGCCGGGTCGGGGGTCCAGTTCTTC
>-|TRBJ1-1|TRBV28|-
CASSFTQGNTEAFF
TGTGCCAGCAGTTTCACCCAGGGGAACACTGAAGCTTTCTTT
>-|TRBJ2-7|TRBV27|-
CASSSDGSDSYEQYF
TGTGCCAGCAGTTCCGATGGCAGCGACTCCTACGAGCAGTACTTC